The TCR beta chain described here comes from a study of OX40 agonist ivuxolimab in advanced cancers. Overall study context: Partial response was recorded in three patients: one hepatocellular carcinoma and two cutaneous melanoma cases.

Measured with immunoSEQ multiplex PCR; TCRdb has only the in-frame clones, and not every one. The repertoire holds around 68,000 clones, with 87% as singletons. The CDR3 covers 11 residues. Germline-derived CDR1 and CDR2 are SQVTM and ANQGSEA. Trimming cost V 4 bases and J 6 bases, with 9 bases left between them. The sample was CD4+ or CD8+ T cells sorted from blood, taken in a trial of the OX40 agonist ivuxolimab. This clonotype originated in an adult with an advanced solid tumor such as melanoma, head and neck, liver or kidney cancer. This sequence joins TRBV29-1 and TRBJ1-2; D ambiguous. The CDR3 region has the DNA TGCAGCGTTGCTCGGGGTAATGGCTACACCTTC. As protein: CSVARGNGYTF.